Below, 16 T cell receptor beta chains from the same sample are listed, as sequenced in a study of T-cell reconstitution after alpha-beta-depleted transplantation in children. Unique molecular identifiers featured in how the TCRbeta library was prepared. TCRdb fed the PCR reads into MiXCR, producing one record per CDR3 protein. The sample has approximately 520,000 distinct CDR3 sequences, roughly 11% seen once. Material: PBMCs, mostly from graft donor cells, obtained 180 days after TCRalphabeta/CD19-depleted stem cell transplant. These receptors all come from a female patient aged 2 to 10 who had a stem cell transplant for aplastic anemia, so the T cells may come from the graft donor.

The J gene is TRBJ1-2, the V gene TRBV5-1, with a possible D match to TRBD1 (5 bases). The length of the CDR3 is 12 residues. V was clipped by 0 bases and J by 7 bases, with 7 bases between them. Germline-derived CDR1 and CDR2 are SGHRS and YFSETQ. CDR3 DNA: TGCGCCAGCAGCTTGGATGGGGGTGGCTACACCTTC. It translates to CASSLDGGGYTF.

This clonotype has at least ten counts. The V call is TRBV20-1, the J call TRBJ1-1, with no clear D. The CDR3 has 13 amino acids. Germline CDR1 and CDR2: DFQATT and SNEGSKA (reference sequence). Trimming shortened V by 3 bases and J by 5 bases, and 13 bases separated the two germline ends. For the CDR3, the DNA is TGCAGTGCTAGTAAAGCCCGGGGTACTGAAGCTTTCTTT. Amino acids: CSASKARGTEAFF.

CDR3 loop: CSARSGQGTDTQYF. The CDR3 DNA reads TGCAGTGCTAGATCGGGACAGGGTACAGATACGCAGTATTTT. The chain links TRBV20-1 to TRBJ2-3, with 9 bases lining up with TRBD1. The V gene end was trimmed by 2 bases and the J gene end by 3 bases; junction bases not matched to a gene: 3. The germline V gene has CDR1 DFQATT and CDR2 SNEGSKA (reference sequence). The CDR3 sequence is 14 residues long.

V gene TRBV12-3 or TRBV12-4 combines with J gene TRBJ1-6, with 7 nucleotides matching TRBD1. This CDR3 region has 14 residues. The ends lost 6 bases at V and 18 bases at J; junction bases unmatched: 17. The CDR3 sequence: CASSQENSGTVHHF. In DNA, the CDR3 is TGTGCCAGCAGCCAAGAAAACTCCGGGACAGTGCACCACTTT.

CDR3 DNA: TGCAGCGTTCCTCGGGGCAGCGGGAGCACAGATACGCAGTATTTT. It is translated as CSVPRGSGSTDTQYF. This chain joins TRBV29-1 and TRBJ2-3; D perhaps matches TRBD2 (6 bases). Germline V gene data show CDR1 as SQVTM and CDR2 as ANQGSEA. Trimming cost V 5 bases and J 0 bases, with 15 bases left between them. CDR3 length: 15 residues.

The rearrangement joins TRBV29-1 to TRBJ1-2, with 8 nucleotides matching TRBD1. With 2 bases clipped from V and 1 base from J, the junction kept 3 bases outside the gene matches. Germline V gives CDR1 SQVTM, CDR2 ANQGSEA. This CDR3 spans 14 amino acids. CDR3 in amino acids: CSVEWTGYNYGYTF. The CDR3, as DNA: TGCAGCGTTGAATGGACAGGGTATAACTATGGCTACACCTTC.

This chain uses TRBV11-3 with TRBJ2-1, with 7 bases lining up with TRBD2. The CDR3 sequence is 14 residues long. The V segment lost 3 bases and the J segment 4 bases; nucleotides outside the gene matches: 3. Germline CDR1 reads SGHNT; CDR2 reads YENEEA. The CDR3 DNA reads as TGTGCCAGCAGCTTTGCGGGAGAGTACAATGAGCAGTTCTTC. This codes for CASSFAGEYNEQFF.

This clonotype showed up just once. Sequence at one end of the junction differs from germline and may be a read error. Written as DNA, the CDR3 is TGTGCCAGCAGCGGCTACAACTACAAGCAGTACTTC. The encoded protein is CASSGYNYKQYF. The gene calls are TRBV28 and TRBJ2-7; the D is unclear. Germline assignment: CDR1 MDHEN and CDR2 SYDVKM. The CDR3 loop spans 12 amino acids. The full variable domain, completed using reference TRBV28 and TRBJ2-7, is DVKVTQSSRYLVKRTGEKVFLECVQDMDHENMFWYRQDPGLGLRLIYFSYDVKMKEKGDIPEGYSVSREKKERFSLILESASTNQTSMYLCASSGYNYKQYFGPGTRLTVT.

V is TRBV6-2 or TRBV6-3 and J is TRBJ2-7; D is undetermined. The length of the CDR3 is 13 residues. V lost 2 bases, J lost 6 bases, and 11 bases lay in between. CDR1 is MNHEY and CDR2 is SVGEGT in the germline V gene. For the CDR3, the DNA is TGTGCCAGCAGTTACGGGCAGCTCGGCGAGCAGTACGTC. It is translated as CASSYGQLGEQYV.

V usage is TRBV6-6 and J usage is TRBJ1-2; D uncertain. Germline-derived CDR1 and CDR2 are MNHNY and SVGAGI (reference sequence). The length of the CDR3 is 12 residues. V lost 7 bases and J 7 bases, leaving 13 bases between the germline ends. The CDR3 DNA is TGTGCCAGCACTCGACCGGGAGGTGGCTACACCTTC. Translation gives CASTRPGGGYTF.

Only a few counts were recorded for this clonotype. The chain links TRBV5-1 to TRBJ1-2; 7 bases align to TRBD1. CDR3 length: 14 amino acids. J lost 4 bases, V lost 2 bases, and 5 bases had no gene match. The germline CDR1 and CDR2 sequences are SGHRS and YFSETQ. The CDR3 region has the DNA TGCGCCAGCAGCTTCCAGGGGGGCGGCTATGGCTACACCTTC. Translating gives CASSFQGGGYGYTF.

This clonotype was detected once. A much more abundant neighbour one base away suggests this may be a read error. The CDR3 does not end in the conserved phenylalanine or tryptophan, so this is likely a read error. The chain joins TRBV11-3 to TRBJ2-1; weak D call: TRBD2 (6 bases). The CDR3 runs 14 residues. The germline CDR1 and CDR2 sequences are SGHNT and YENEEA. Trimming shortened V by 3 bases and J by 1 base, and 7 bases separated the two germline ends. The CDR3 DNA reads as TGTGCCAGCAGCTTCGGGGGATCCTACAATGAGCAGTTCCTC. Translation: CASSFGGSYNEQFL.

The DNA for the CDR3 is TGTGCCAGTACTTATTCCCAGGTATCGAGAGCCACAGATACGCAGTATTTT. Protein product: CASTYSQVSRATDTQYF. This chain uses TRBV28 with TRBJ2-3; no firm D call. The CDR3 totals 17 residues. With 9 bases removed from V and 2 bases from J, the gap between germline ends came to 24 bases. Germline CDR1 reads MDHEN; CDR2 reads SYDVKM.

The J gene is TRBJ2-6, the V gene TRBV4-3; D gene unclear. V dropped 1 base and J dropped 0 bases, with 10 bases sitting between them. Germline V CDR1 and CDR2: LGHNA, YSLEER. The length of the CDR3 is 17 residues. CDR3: CASSQVVWGSGANVLTF. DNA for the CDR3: TGCGCCAGCAGCCAAGTCGTCTGGGGCTCTGGGGCCAACGTCCTGACTTTC.

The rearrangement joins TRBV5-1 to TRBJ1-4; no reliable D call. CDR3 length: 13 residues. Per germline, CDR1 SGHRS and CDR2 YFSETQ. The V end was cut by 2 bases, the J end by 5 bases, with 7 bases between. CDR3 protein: CASSFSGNEKLFF. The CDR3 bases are TGCGCCAGCAGCTTTTCGGGAAATGAAAAACTGTTTTTT.

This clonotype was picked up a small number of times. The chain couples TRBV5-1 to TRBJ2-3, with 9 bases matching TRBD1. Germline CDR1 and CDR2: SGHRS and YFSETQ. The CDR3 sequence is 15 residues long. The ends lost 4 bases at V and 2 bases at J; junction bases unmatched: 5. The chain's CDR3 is CASSGGQGYTDTQYF. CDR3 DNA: TGCGCCAGCAGCGGGGGACAGGGCTACACAGATACGCAGTATTTT.